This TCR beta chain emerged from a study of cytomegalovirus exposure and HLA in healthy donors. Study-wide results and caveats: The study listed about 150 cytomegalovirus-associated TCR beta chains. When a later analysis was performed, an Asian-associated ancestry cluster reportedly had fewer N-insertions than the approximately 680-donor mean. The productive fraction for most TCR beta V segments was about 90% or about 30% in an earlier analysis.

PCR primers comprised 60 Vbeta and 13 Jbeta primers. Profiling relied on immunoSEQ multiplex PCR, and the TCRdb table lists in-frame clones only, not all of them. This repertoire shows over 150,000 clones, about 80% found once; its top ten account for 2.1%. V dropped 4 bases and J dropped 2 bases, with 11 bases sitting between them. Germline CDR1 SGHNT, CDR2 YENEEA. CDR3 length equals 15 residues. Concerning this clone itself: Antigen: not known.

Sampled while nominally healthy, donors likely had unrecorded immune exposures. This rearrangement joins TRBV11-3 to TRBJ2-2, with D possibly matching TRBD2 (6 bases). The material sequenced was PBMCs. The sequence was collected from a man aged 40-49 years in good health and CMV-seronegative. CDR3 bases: TGTGCCAGCAGCTACGGGACTCTCAACACCGGGGAGCTGTTTTTT. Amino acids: CASSYGTLNTGELFF.